A single sample gave rise to the 21 T cell receptor beta chains below, sequenced in a study of T cells after yellow fever vaccination (dated by TCRdb to about 2019). The treatment or condition label here, explained by the study, means: live attenuated yellow fever vaccine strain. Receptor amplification or capture employed 5' RACE. Sequencing was carried out with an Illumina HiSeq 2500. The public reads were run again by TCRdb, first through fastp at Q25 and then through MiXCR, and only productive beta chains were kept. Rows are unified per CDR3 protein, each entry keeping the most common DNA and genes. This sample gives tens of thousands of distinct CDR3 sequences in total; 7.4% of them show up just once. The leading ten clones occupy 28% of the sample. Here the sequenced sample was CD8+ T cells sorted from PBMCs, taken approximately 16 days after the first yellow fever vaccination. These receptor sequences come from a man between 18 and 35 years old who received the YFV17D yellow fever vaccine.

In this sample, this clonotype turned up many times. This chain connects TRBV27 to TRBJ2-1, with 10 bases aligning to TRBD2. In germline, CDR1 is MNHEY, CDR2 SMNVEV (reference sequence). After removal of 5 bases from V and 3 bases from J, the junction contained 1 base not matched to a gene. The length of the CDR3 is 14 residues. The CDR3 region has the DNA TGTGCCAGCAGTCCTAGCGGGGGCTACAATGAGCAGTTCTTC. It yields the protein CASSPSGGYNEQFF.

This clonotype was seen at least ten times. The CDR3 region has the DNA TGCAGTGCTAGAGAACCAACAGACACAGATACGCAGTATTTT. Translated, it gives CSAREPTDTDTQYF. The genes are TRBV20-1 and TRBJ2-3; D gene ambiguous. The germline V and J ends were trimmed by 0 bases and 2 bases, with 9 bases remaining between them. CDR3 length: 14 residues. Germline CDR1 is DFQATT and CDR2 is SNEGSKA (reference sequence).

This clonotype appeared many times. The CDR3 protein is CASSSTSTGNYGYTF. The CDR3 DNA reads TGTGCCAGCAGTTCAACGTCGACAGGGAACTATGGCTACACCTTC. The chain carries TRBV6-5 and TRBJ1-2; 7 bases map to TRBD1. J was trimmed by 2 bases and V by 4 bases; bases with no gene match: 7. There are 15 residues in the CDR3. Germline CDR1 and CDR2: MNHEY and SVGAGI.

This clonotype was recorded at least ten times. The rearrangement links TRBV5-1 to TRBJ2-2; a possible D gene is TRBD2 (5 bases). The CDR3 is made up of 15 amino acids. Germline CDR1 and CDR2: SGHRS and YFSETQ. Trimming took off 1 base at V and 4 bases at J, with 11 bases between the two ends. CDR3 amino acids: CASSLTGSSTGELFF. The CDR3 coding sequence is TGCGCCAGCAGCTTGACGGGGTCGAGCACCGGGGAGCTGTTTTTT. Full variable domain (missing parts from reference TRBV5-1 and TRBJ2-2): KAGVTQTPRYLIKTRGQQVTLSCSPISGHRSVSWYQQTPGQGLQFLFEYFSETQRNKGNFPGRFSGRQFSNSRSEMNVSTLELGDSALYLCASSLTGSSTGELFFGEGSRLTVL.

This clonotype was detected ten times or more. The chain links TRBV6-5 to TRBJ2-2; tentatively, D is TRBD2 (5 bases). Germline lookup yields CDR1 MNHEY and CDR2 SVGAGI. Trimming removed 2 bases at V and 2 bases at J, with 9 bases between. This CDR3 spans 15 amino acids. CDR3 nucleotide sequence: TGTGCCAGCAGTTACAGAGGGCCCAACACCGGGGAGCTGTTTTTT. Translation: CASSYRGPNTGELFF.

This clonotype was recorded many times. The chain couples TRBV7-8 to TRBJ2-7; no clear D. The V end was cut by 1 base, the J end by 9 bases, with 16 bases between. Germline V gene data show CDR1 as SGHVS and CDR2 as FQNEAQ. The CDR3 sequence is 14 residues long. The CDR3 reads CASSLEYGQEGQYV. In DNA, the CDR3 is TGTGCCAGCAGCTTAGAGTATGGGCAGGAAGGGCAGTACGTC.

This clonotype was counted many times. This chain connects TRBV10-3 to TRBJ2-7; the D gene is possibly TRBD1 (5 bases). Germline V gene sequence: CDR1 ENHRY, CDR2 SYGVKD. V was pared by 3 bases and J by 0 bases, with 12 bases between. The CDR3 has 15 residues. This chain's CDR3 is CAISDQGRNSYEQYF. The DNA of the CDR3 is TGTGCCATCAGTGACCAGGGCAGAAACTCCTACGAGCAGTACTTC.

This clonotype was observed many times. This rearrangement joins TRBV10-3 to TRBJ2-1; D perhaps matches TRBD1 (5 bases). Trimming stripped 2 bases from V and 3 bases from J, with 5 bases between. Germline CDR1 reads ENHRY; CDR2 reads SYGVKD. This CDR3 comprises 13 residues. CDR3 sequence reads: CAISEDSYNEQFF. Here the CDR3 DNA reads TGTGCCATCAGTGAGGACAGCTACAATGAGCAGTTCTTC.

This clonotype was seen repeatedly, ten times or more. The J gene is TRBJ2-7, the V gene TRBV2, with D hard to call. V was trimmed by 5 bases and J by 7 bases, leaving 15 bases between them. The CDR3 sequence is 13 residues long. CDR1 and CDR2 from the germline V gene are SNHLY and FYNNEI. In nucleotides, the CDR3 is TGTGCCAGCAGTTCTCGGACCGGTAGGGAGCAGTACGTC. As protein: CASSSRTGREQYV.

This clonotype was detected a few times. The chain couples TRBV10-3 to TRBJ1-5, with D perhaps matching TRBD1 (6 bases). CDR1 is ENHRY, CDR2 SYGVKD, per germline. V dropped 4 bases and J dropped 7 bases, with 11 bases sitting between them. The CDR3 has 13 amino acids. Here the CDR3 DNA reads TGTGCCATCAGTGCAGGGGTCGGACAGCCCCAGCATTTT. Encoded protein: CAISAGVGQPQHF.

This sequence joins TRBV19 and TRBJ2-1; D is unclear. Per the germline V gene, CDR1 is LNHDA and CDR2 is SQIVND (reference sequence). This CDR3 has 13 amino acids. Trimming took 3 bases from V and 6 from J, leaving 9 bases between them. The CDR3 spells CASSIAGSNEQFF. CDR3 sequence (DNA): TGTGCCAGTAGTATTGCCGGGTCCAATGAGCAGTTCTTC.

Points on this clonotype: Germline is not matched at one junction end, which may reflect a read error. The rearrangement links TRBV12-3 or TRBV12-4 to TRBJ2-7, with D possibly called TRBD1 or TRBD2 (5 bases each). The CDR3 extends over 13 amino acids. The CDR3 nucleotides are TGTGCCAGCAGTTTCGGGGCTTCCTACGAGCAGCACTTC. This translates into CASSFGASYEQHF.

This clonotype was counted at least ten times. The gene calls are TRBV4-3 and TRBJ2-1; D is undetermined. V lost 1 base, J lost 1 base, and 8 bases lay in between. The germline V gene has CDR1 LGHNA and CDR2 YSLEER. This CDR3 is 15 amino acids long. The CDR3: CASSQGTYSYNEQFF. In DNA, the CDR3 is TGCGCCAGCAGCCAAGGGACCTATTCCTACAATGAGCAGTTCTTC.

As concerns this clonotype: This may be a read error: a much more frequent sequence differs by one nucleotide. The chain links TRBV27 to TRBJ2-5; no reliable D call. V was shortened by 8 bases and J by 5 bases, with 12 bases between the two germline ends. CDR1 and CDR2 from the germline V gene are MNHEY and SMNVEV (reference sequence). The CDR3 runs to 12 residues. The CDR3: CASRGIGETQYF. In DNA, the CDR3 is TGTGCCAGCCGTGGGATTGGGGAGACCCAGTACTTC.

At least ten counts were recorded for this clonotype. CDR3 DNA: TGCGCCAGCAGCCAAGCTAACAGGGCGGGGGAGACCCAGTACTTC. The encoded protein is CASSQANRAGETQYF. The rearrangement links TRBV4-3 to TRBJ2-5, with D possibly being TRBD1 or TRBD2 (6 bases each). V gave up 1 base and J gave up 5 bases, with 14 bases separating them. The CDR3 consists of 15 residues. CDR1 is LGHNA, CDR2 YSLEER, per germline.

This clonotype has ten or more counts. This chain joins TRBV12-3 or TRBV12-4 and TRBJ2-1, with D hard to call. The V end was cut by 8 bases, the J end by 5 bases, with 16 bases between. The CDR3 sequence is 14 residues long. The CDR3 protein is CASDTGPFDNEQFF. The CDR3 bases are TGTGCCAGCGACACCGGACCGTTCGACAATGAGCAGTTCTTC.

This clonotype was seen repeatedly, ten times or more. This chain connects TRBV7-9 to TRBJ2-5; D possibly corresponds to TRBD1 (5 bases). Germline loops: CDR1 SEHNR, CDR2 FQNEAQ (reference sequence). The CDR3 sequence is 14 residues long. Trimming stripped 1 base from V and 3 bases from J, with 9 bases between. The CDR3: CASSLGAGKETQYF. DNA for the CDR3: TGTGCCAGCAGCTTAGGTGCAGGGAAAGAGACCCAGTACTTC.

This clonotype was seen repeatedly, ten times or more. The chain is built from TRBV5-6 and TRBJ2-1, with TRBD2 as a possible D gene (6 bases). The germline gives CDR1 SGHDT, CDR2 YYEEEE. The CDR3 sequence is 12 residues long. Trimming stripped 0 bases from V and 9 bases from J, with 7 bases between. The CDR3 loop reads CASSLGGVEQFF. In DNA, the CDR3 is TGTGCCAGCAGCTTGGGCGGGGTTGAGCAGTTCTTC.

This clonotype appeared many times. The chain employs TRBV3-1 and TRBJ2-7, with 9 positions matching TRBD1. The CDR3 runs to 15 residues. Germline assignment: CDR1 LGHDT and CDR2 YNNKEL (reference sequence). With V trimmed by 1 base and J by 5 bases, 6 bases remained unmatched. CDR3 nucleotide sequence: TGTGCCAGCAGCCAAGGAGGGACAGGGTCCCACGAGCAGTACTTC. It codes for CASSQGGTGSHEQYF.

This clonotype was recorded at least ten times. The chain is built from TRBV19 and TRBJ2-3, with TRBD2 matching 8 bases. Per the germline V gene, CDR1 is LNHDA and CDR2 is SQIVND (reference sequence). With 1 base clipped from V and 3 bases from J, the junction kept 9 bases outside the gene matches. CDR3 length: 17 amino acids. CDR3 sequence reads: CASSIALGAGVTDTQYF. The DNA for the CDR3 is TGTGCCAGTAGTATAGCCCTCGGAGCGGGGGTAACAGATACGCAGTATTTT.

This clonotype has a count of ten or more. The chain is built from TRBV2 and TRBJ1-1; the match to TRBD1 covers 7 bases. The germline V gene has CDR1 SNHLY and CDR2 FYNNEI. The CDR3 sequence is 13 residues long. V lost 6 bases and J lost 7; bases outside the gene matches: 8. The CDR3 loop is CASRVGQEIEAFF. The CDR3 DNA reads TGTGCCAGCAGGGTAGGACAGGAGATTGAAGCTTTCTTT.